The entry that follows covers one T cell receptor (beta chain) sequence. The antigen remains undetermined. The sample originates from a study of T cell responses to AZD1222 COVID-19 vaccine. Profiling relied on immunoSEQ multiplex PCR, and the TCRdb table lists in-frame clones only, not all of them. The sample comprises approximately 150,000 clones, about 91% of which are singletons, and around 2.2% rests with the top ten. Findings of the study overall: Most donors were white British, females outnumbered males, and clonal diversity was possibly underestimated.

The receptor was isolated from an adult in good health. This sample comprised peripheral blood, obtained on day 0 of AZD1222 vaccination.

CDR3 DNA: TGTGCCAGCAGCCGTGACACCTCTGGGGCCAACGTCCTGACTTTC. The encoded protein is CASSRDTSGANVLTF. This rearrangement joins TRBV7-2 to TRBJ2-6, with D hard to call. Between the trimmed V and J ends, which lost 5 bases and 0 bases, there was a span of 8 bases. CDR1 SGHTA and CDR2 FQGNSA come from the germline V gene. The CDR3 length is 15 residues.